This T cell receptor beta chain comes out of a study of vaccination and CD4 T cells after COVID-19 (dated by TCRdb to between 2021 and 2024). Context from the whole study: The convalescent cohort comprised six males and four females, including two Hispanic individuals, seven Caucasians, two Asians and one multiracial person. Participants got two doses of the Pfizer-BioNTech BNT162b2 vaccine (n=8) or two doses of the Moderna mRNA-1273 vaccine (n=2). Post-COVID blood samples from convalescent patients were collected a median of about 100 days after diagnosis, with a range of 35 to 161 days. Post-vaccine blood samples were collected a median of around 10 weeks after the second vaccine dose, ranging from about 13 to 241 days. Culture stimuli were overlapping spike peptide pools from SARS-CoV-2 and from the common cold coronaviruses HCoV-NL63, HCoV-OC43 and HCoV-229E. As controls, cultures received a CEFX viral epitope pool (the positive control), an HIV-1 Nef peptide pool (the negative control), or no peptide at all. In ten to eleven COVID-19 convalescent patients and several infection-naive healthy vaccine recipients, researchers compared the spike-specific CD4+ TCR repertoire from before mRNA vaccination with the repertoire from after. An earlier paper using these donors assessed, at the TCR clonotype level, memory CD4+ T cell crossreactivity between SARS-CoV-2 and common cold coronavirus spike proteins.

Study-level results and caveats: In convalescent patients, a median around 90% of post-vaccine SARS-CoV-2-reactive clones were detected only after vaccination, and vaccine-specific priming was suggested by this finding. Of the vaccine-specific clones found in convalescent patients, nearly all (304 of 307) were mono-reactive for SARS-CoV-2 spike instead of being cross-reactive with common cold coronaviruses. The number of convalescent patients in the study was relatively small, and the study did not examine early timepoints following natural infection. The median number of SARS-CoV-2-reactive clonotypes rose from 20 to 25 after infection to 38 after vaccination, but the change was not significant.

From its cysteine to its phenylalanine, the CDR3 spans 13 amino acids. The entry retains the CDR3 DNA only, 39 bases that are in frame from base 1. Sequences MNHNS (CDR1) and SASEGT (CDR2) are obtained from the germline V gene. V is pared back by 6 bases and J by 5 bases, with 13 bases lying between the germline termini. This clonotype was counted between two and nine times. Its antigen specificity is not known. No much larger clonotype is one base removed from it; base qualities were not supplied. This specimen's treatment or condition label, interpreted: roughly 11-day PBMC culture with coronavirus spike peptide pools or control peptides (ViraFEST assay). CD4+ T cells from unexposed donors were collected before the COVID-19 pandemic (2011-2018). The ViraFEST assay, used in the study, expanded antigen-specific T cells with peptide pools and then identified the expanded clonotypes through TCR sequencing. Each well held 2 million to 2.5 million PBMCs cultured with approximately 9.2 ug/ml peptide pools in IMDM containing 5% human AB serum and around 9 IU/ml IL-2. Half of the culture medium was replaced with fresh IL-2-containing medium on days 3 and 7. CD4+ T cells were isolated after approximately 10 days of culture through negative selection using the EasySep CD4+ T cell isolation kit. As cell numbers permitted, CD4+ T cells from unexposed donors were tested for reactivity to SARS-CoV-2 S and N and to four common cold coronavirus spike pools. PBMCs were separated from whole blood using Ficoll-Paque Plus gradient centrifugation and then either used fresh or cryopreserved at -140C. Triplicate wells were generally used for each culture condition. Leukapheresis product for the unexposed donors was purchased commercially.

The library was prepared using PCR. DNA from cultured CD4+ T cells was subjected to TCR sequencing with the Oncomine TCR Beta short-read assay at the Johns Hopkins FTIC core. Genomic DNA was extracted from the cultured CD4+ T cells with the QIAamp micro DNA kit. Oncomine TCR Beta libraries from cultured CD4+ T cells were pooled with unique dual indexes and sequenced on an Illumina iSeq 100. The source study handled its data this way. Non-productive sequences were removed, and CDR3s not starting with C, not ending with F or W, or shorter than 7 amino acids were discarded. The MANAFEST web application was used to identify antigen-specific clonotypes by comparing peptide-stimulated wells against reference wells and other culture wells. An FDR below 0.05, an odds ratio above 5, and a productive frequency above 0.1% in at least two of three replicate wells were required for clones to be considered positive. A clonotype counted as cross-reactive if it showed significant expansion both in the SARS-CoV-2 spike wells and in at least one common cold coronavirus spike condition. CDR3 homology was assessed with Levenshtein distances (stringdist) and unrooted phylogenetic trees (ape) in R version 3.6.1. The public reads were reanalyzed by TCRdb: fastp trimming at Q25, MiXCR alignment, in-frame beta chains only. A single entry per CDR3 protein holds the most common genes and DNA from its merged rows. Here the V and J calls rest on TCRdb's processing, not on the authors' analysis. A total of several thousand distinct CDR3 sequences appear in this sample, about 35% of them only once. The ten top clones hold less than 35% of the sample.

The clonotype originates from a human donor in good health. Sequenced sample: CD4+ T cells from blood, cultured in vitro. The chain couples TRBV6-1 to TRBJ1-1; D gene: possibly TRBD1, on 6 matching bases. The nucleotide sequence is given as TGTGCCAGCAGCCAGACGAGGGGGACTGAAGCTTTCTTT. It translates as CASSQTRGTEAFF.